The 32 T cell receptor beta chains in this list originate from one sample, sequenced in a study of blood T cells in healthy people across ages. A sample-barcoded 5' primer and a J-beta primer mix were used in a second PCR of roughly 6 to 12 cycles. TCRdb reprocessed the 5' RACE reads via MiXCR and lists one record per CDR3 protein. Counted here are nearly 800,000 distinct CDR3 sequences, roughly three fifths occurring once; the ten biggest clones make up roughly 24%. Material: blood. The receptors originated from a middle-aged man in good health.

The chain couples TRBV20-1 to TRBJ1-2, with D unresolved. Trimming took off 0 bases at V and 5 bases at J, with 13 bases between the two ends. The CDR3 totals 14 residues. CDR1 is DFQATT and CDR2 is SNEGSKA in the germline V gene (reference sequence). CDR3 DNA sequence: TGCAGTGCTAGAGATGGGAGAACCGATTATGGCTACACCTTC. Translating gives CSARDGRTDYGYTF.

A few counts support this clonotype. This sequence joins TRBV20-1 and TRBJ1-5, with D uncertain. The CDR3 is 12 amino acids. Germline CDR1 and CDR2: DFQATT and SNEGSKA (reference sequence). The ends were cut back, 3 bases at V and 4 bases at J, with 7 bases in the middle. The CDR3 here is CSASSPNQPQHF. The DNA of the CDR3 is TGCAGTGCTAGTTCCCCAAATCAGCCCCAGCATTTT.

This clonotype was recorded a few times. The genes are TRBV20-1 and TRBJ2-7, with 8 bases that match TRBD1. V shed 3 bases and J 3 bases; nucleotides not matched to a gene: 4. CDR3 size: 13 residues. Germline assignment: CDR1 DFQATT and CDR2 SNEGSKA (reference sequence). CDR3 in amino acids: CSASGTGNYEQYF. The CDR3 nucleotides read TGCAGTGCTAGCGGGACAGGAAACTACGAGCAGTACTTC.

The rearrangement uses TRBV2 and TRBJ1-5, with a tentative D call TRBD1 (6 bases). Germline values: CDR1 SNHLY, CDR2 FYNNEI. V shed 2 bases and J shed 0 bases, with 14 bases lying between them. CDR3 length: 17 amino acids. As DNA, the CDR3 is TGTGCCAGCAGTGAAACCGGACAGAGATTTAGCAATCAGCCCCAGCATTTT. It specifies CASSETGQRFSNQPQHF.

This chain uses TRBV11-3 with TRBJ2-5; D unclear. The germline V gene encodes CDR1 SGHNT and CDR2 YENEEA. Deletions cut 8 bases from V and 2 bases from J, with 6 bases between. The CDR3 contains 11 residues. The DNA for the CDR3 is TGTGCCAGCGTACGTCAAGAGACCCAGTACTTC. Translation gives CASVRQETQYF.

The CDR3 nucleotides read TGTGCCAGCAGCCAAGCGGCCCCGACTAGGGATCTACCTGAAGCTTTCTTT. Its protein is CASSQAAPTRDLPEAFF. V and J are TRBV4-2 and TRBJ1-1; D remains unclear. V shed 1 base and J shed 6 bases, with 21 bases lying between them. Germline-derived CDR1 and CDR2 are LGHNA and YNFKEQ. The CDR3 has 17 amino acids.

J is TRBJ2-3 and V is TRBV24-1; TRBD1 aligns across 9 bases. Germline values: CDR1 KGHDR, CDR2 SFDVKD. This CDR3 spans 17 amino acids. The trim removed 3 bases at V and 3 bases at J, leaving 9 bases unmatched. This chain's CDR3 is CATSDLTGQGVTDTQYF. CDR3 nucleotides: TGTGCCACCAGTGATCTGACGGGACAGGGAGTTACAGATACGCAGTATTTT.

The chain recombines TRBV19 with TRBJ2-5; 8 bases are a match to TRBD2. The J call is in doubt because the DNA end fits TRBJ2-7 better. Germline V gene sequence: CDR1 LNHDA, CDR2 SQIVND (reference sequence). The CDR3 has 14 amino acids. CDR3 in amino acids: CASSIGLATDEQYF. CDR3 DNA: TGTGCCAGTAGTATAGGACTAGCGACCGACGAGCAGTACTTC.

This clonotype was detected a few times. The V call is TRBV20-1, the J call TRBJ2-4; D is ambiguous. Trimming cost V 3 bases and J 3 bases, with 12 bases left between them. The CDR3 covers 14 residues. The germline V gene has CDR1 DFQATT and CDR2 SNEGSKA (reference sequence). The CDR3 DNA follows: TGCAGTGCTAGCGGAGTATTGGTCAAAAACATTCAGTACTTC. Translated: CSASGVLVKNIQYF.

The sample holds a few counts of this clonotype. This rearrangement joins TRBV5-1 to TRBJ2-3; D gene ambiguous. CDR1 is SGHRS, CDR2 YFSETQ, per germline. This CDR3 has 17 amino acids. V was pared by 3 bases and J by 0 bases, with 17 bases between. The CDR3 reads CASSSPMVWNSTDTQYF. For the CDR3, the DNA is TGCGCCAGCAGCTCCCCAATGGTTTGGAATAGCACAGATACGCAGTATTTT.

This sequence joins TRBV12-3 or TRBV12-4 and TRBJ2-1; D possibly corresponds to TRBD1 (6 bases). V lost 6 bases and J 2 bases, leaving 14 bases between the germline ends. This CDR3 comprises 15 residues. CDR3 sequence: CASRPRGSAYNEQFF. CDR3 nucleotides: TGTGCCAGCAGGCCCAGGGGAAGCGCCTACAATGAGCAGTTCTTC.

The genes are TRBV28 and TRBJ2-3, with 9 bases aligning to TRBD2. The CDR3 has 16 residues. Germline CDR1 MDHEN, CDR2 SYDVKM. V lost 8 bases to trimming and J lost 6 bases; unmatched junction nucleotides: 15. Written as DNA, the CDR3 is TGTGCCAGCGGTCCACTGGGACTAGCAGCCGGGGATACGCAGTATTTT. This codes for CASGPLGLAAGDTQYF.

The gene calls are TRBV28 and TRBJ2-7, with TRBD2 matching 7 bases. The J call is in doubt because the DNA end fits TRBJ2-1 better. Germline V CDR1 and CDR2: MDHEN, SYDVKM. The CDR3 totals 17 residues. The CDR3 sequence is CASSLQSGIPRPDEQFF. CDR3 DNA: TGTGCCAGCAGTTTACAGAGCGGGATTCCCCGGCCGGATGAGCAGTTCTTC.

The V call is TRBV28, the J call TRBJ2-5; D might be TRBD2 (5 bases). Trimming took off 0 bases at V and 2 bases at J, with 16 bases between the two ends. The CDR3 has 17 residues. The germline V gene encodes CDR1 MDHEN and CDR2 SYDVKM. The CDR3 spells CASSLCLLVRVQETQYF. The CDR3 DNA follows: TGTGCCAGCAGTTTATGCCTACTAGTTCGCGTGCAAGAGACCCAGTACTTC.

This clonotype was seen more than once but under ten times. The chain joins TRBV20-1 to TRBJ2-6; a weak D match, TRBD2 (5 bases). Germline V lookup: CDR1 DFQATT, CDR2 SNEGSKA (reference sequence). Between the trimmed V and J ends, which lost 3 bases and 1 base, there was a span of 7 bases. The CDR3 sequence is 14 residues long. The CDR3 protein is CSASRRSGANVLTF. In DNA form, the CDR3 reads TGCAGTGCTAGCAGGAGGTCTGGGGCCAACGTCCTGACTTTC.

The chain combines TRBV6-2 or TRBV6-3 with TRBJ2-5; D tentatively reads TRBD1 or TRBD2 (5 bases each). The J call may be faulty, since TRBJ2-7 better matches the DNA end. This CDR3 has 13 amino acids. Germline V gene data show CDR1 as MNHEY and CDR2 as SVGEGT. DNA of the CDR3: TGTGCCATTGCGGACCGGGGCAACTACGAGCAGTACTTC. This translates into CAIADRGNYEQYF.

Many counts were recorded for this clonotype. The rearrangement joins TRBV12-3 or TRBV12-4 to TRBJ2-1, with no clear D. The length of the CDR3 is 13 residues. V was clipped by 6 bases and J by 12 bases, with 18 bases between them. The CDR3 region is CASSPPNPGGQFF. For the CDR3, the DNA is TGTGCCAGCAGCCCCCCCAATCCTGGCGGGCAGTTCTTC.

The V call is TRBV18, the J call TRBJ2-3; unclear D gene. The CDR3 length is 16 residues. Germline lookup yields CDR1 KGHSH and CDR2 LQKENI. V lost 4 bases to trimming and J lost 0 bases, with 14 bases between them. The CDR3 sequence: CASSRADPTSTDTQYF. The CDR3 nucleotides are TGTGCCAGCTCACGGGCGGACCCTACTAGCACAGATACGCAGTATTTT.

The chain couples TRBV7-2 to TRBJ2-1; 7 bases agree with TRBD2. The end of the DNA is better explained by TRBJ2-7, so the J call may be wrong. Germline V gene data show CDR1 as SGHTA and CDR2 as FQGNSA. The CDR3 consists of 16 residues. CDR3 residues: CASSSNGGGSYNEQYF. CDR3 DNA: TGTGCCAGCAGCTCCAACGGGGGAGGGTCCTACAATGAGCAGTACTTC.

Here the CDR3 DNA reads TGTGCCAGCAGTGAAGCCGGAGGGGTGCAGCCCCAGCATTTT. As protein: CASSEAGGVQPQHF. This sequence joins TRBV6-1 and TRBJ1-5; weak D call: TRBD1 (5 bases). CDR3 size: 14 residues. CDR1 and CDR2 (germline): MNHNS, SASEGT. V was trimmed by 0 bases and J by 7 bases, leaving 10 bases between them.

The V call is TRBV18, the J call TRBJ2-3; 9 bases fit TRBD1. Germline CDR1 reads KGHSH; CDR2 reads LQKENI. The length of the CDR3 is 13 residues. V lost 5 bases and J lost 6; bases outside the gene matches: 3. The CDR3 DNA is TGTGCCAGCTCAACCGACAGGGGGGATACGCAGTATTTT. The encoded protein is CASSTDRGDTQYF.

The chain employs TRBV7-6 and TRBJ2-7; TRBD2 aligns across 10 bases. The CDR3 totals 16 residues. V lost 5 bases to trimming and J lost 7 bases; unmatched junction nucleotides: 14. Germline loops: CDR1 SGHVS, CDR2 FNYEAQ. The CDR3 sequence is CASSQGPGTSANEQYF. The CDR3 DNA is TGTGCCAGCAGCCAGGGTCCGGGGACTAGCGCAAATGAGCAGTACTTC. Looking up the rest from reference TRBV7-6 and TRBJ2-7 gives the full variable domain: GAGVSQSPRYKVTKRGQDVALRCDPISGHVSLYWYRQALGQGPEFLTYFNYEAQQDKSGLPNDRFSAERPEGSISTLTIQRTEQRDSAMYRCASSQGPGTSANEQYFGPGTRLTVT.

V is TRBV11-2 and J is TRBJ2-7, with a possible D match to TRBD2 (6 bases). The germline V gene has CDR1 SGHAT and CDR2 FQNNGV. The germline V and J ends were trimmed by 1 base and 7 bases, with 11 bases remaining between them. There are 13 residues in the CDR3. The CDR3 reads CASSLVSGQEQYF. The CDR3 nucleotides are TGTGCCAGCAGCTTAGTTAGCGGCCAGGAGCAGTACTTC.

This clonotype turned up a few times. This chain uses TRBV7-3 with TRBJ2-6; no clear D. CDR3 length: 15 amino acids. Looked up from germline, CDR1 is SGHTA and CDR2 is FQGTGA. V gave up 5 bases and J gave up 1 base, with 9 bases separating them. This CDR3 reads CASSPSISGANVLTF. The CDR3 nucleotides read TGTGCCAGCAGCCCAAGCATATCTGGGGCCAACGTCCTGACTTTC.

The chain combines TRBV5-1 with TRBJ2-5; D gene uncertain. V shed 0 bases and J shed 5 bases, with 14 bases lying between them. Germline V lookup: CDR1 SGHRS, CDR2 YFSETQ. This CDR3 has 15 residues. The CDR3 is CASSLVVSGPETQYF. CDR3 bases: TGCGCCAGCAGCTTGGTAGTCTCCGGCCCCGAGACCCAGTACTTC.

This clonotype is a singleton in its sample. CDR3 sequence reads: CASSTAGGSTDTQYF. The DNA for the CDR3 is TGTGCCAGCAGTACCGCCGGGGGAAGCACAGATACGCAGTATTTT. The rearrangement joins TRBV6-2 or TRBV6-3 to TRBJ2-3; maybe TRBD2 (6 bases). This CDR3 is built from 15 residues. Trimming took off 5 bases at V and 0 bases at J, with 12 bases between the two ends. CDR1 is MNHEY, CDR2 SVGEGT, per germline.

The chain has TRBV9 and TRBJ2-7; 8 bases agree with TRBD1. CDR3 length: 15 amino acids. V was clipped by 4 bases and J by 7 bases; unmatched bases: 13. Germline CDR1 and CDR2: SGDLS and YYNGEE. This CDR3 is CASSPASRGQEEQYF. In nucleotides, the CDR3 is TGTGCCAGCAGCCCGGCCTCCCGGGGACAGGAAGAGCAGTACTTC.

The genes are TRBV24-1 and TRBJ2-1, with 11 bases identical to TRBD1. V lost 1 base and J lost 6; bases outside the gene matches: 1. The CDR3 totals 15 residues. CDR1 is KGHDR and CDR2 is SFDVKD in the germline V gene. This CDR3 is CATSDFGTGGNEQFF. The DNA of the CDR3 is TGTGCCACCAGTGATTTTGGGACAGGGGGCAATGAGCAGTTCTTC.

The CDR3 DNA sequence: TGCAGTGCTAGTAAATTGTCAGTTCTCGAGCAGTACTTC. It codes for CSASKLSVLEQYF. The chain joins TRBV20-1 to TRBJ2-7; D unclear. This CDR3 has 13 amino acids. V dropped 3 bases and J dropped 6 bases, with 15 bases sitting between them. Per the germline V gene, CDR1 is DFQATT and CDR2 is SNEGSKA (reference sequence).

The chain uses TRBV4-3 and TRBJ1-1; 8 bases map to TRBD1. CDR1 and CDR2 from the germline V gene are LGHNA and YSLEER. V lost 0 bases and J lost 1; bases outside the gene matches: 1. The CDR3 totals 15 residues. The CDR3 region is CASSQDDRGNTEAFF. The CDR3 DNA sequence: TGCGCCAGCAGCCAAGACGACAGGGGGAACACTGAAGCTTTCTTT.

This rearrangement joins TRBV6-1 to TRBJ2-7; D is unclear. With 6 bases removed from V and 3 bases from J, the gap between germline ends came to 27 bases. The CDR3 extends over 18 amino acids. Per germline, CDR1 MNHNS and CDR2 SASEGT. The CDR3 DNA sequence: TGTGCCAGCAGGGGTCCGAGACAAACCACCTCCTCCAACTACGAGCAGTACTTC. As protein: CASRGPRQTTSSNYEQYF.

The rearrangement uses TRBV14 and TRBJ2-7, with 8 bases fitting TRBD1. V lost 1 base to trimming and J lost 3 bases; unmatched junction nucleotides: 5. The CDR3 is made up of 15 amino acids. The germline V gene has CDR1 SGHDN and CDR2 FVKESK. The CDR3 DNA is TGTGCCAGCAGCCAAGGCGGACAGGGTAGCTACGAGCAGTACTTC. This sequence encodes CASSQGGQGSYEQYF.